This TCR beta chain was sequenced for a study of OX40 agonist ivuxolimab in advanced cancers. Context from the whole study: The costimulatory receptor OX40 (CD134) was targeted by ivuxolimab, a fully human IgG2 agonistic monoclonal antibody. Of the approximately 50 dose-escalation patients, hepatocellular carcinoma was present in around 19, melanoma in around 15, renal cell carcinoma in 9 and head and neck cancer in 9. Three dose-escalation patients achieved partial responses, one with hepatocellular carcinoma and two with cutaneous melanoma. In the dose-escalation cohort, nearly 85% of patients were male, and the mean age was roughly 60 years with a range of roughly 23 to 90. The monotherapy dose-escalation portion (N ≈ 50 patients) of the phase I ivuxolimab trial is reported in the paper. Intravenous ivuxolimab was administered to patients every 2 weeks at six dose levels: 0.01, 0.1, 0.3, 1.5, 3 and 10 mg/kg. Patients were allowed to have had prior anti-PD-1, anti-PD-L1 or anti-CTLA-4 therapy, and 40% of the dose-escalation patients had been treated with checkpoint inhibitors. Peripheral TCRbeta sequencing was intended to test whether TCR sequence diversity was altered and clonal T-cell expansion was caused by ivuxolimab.

As for this clone: Its target antigen remains unknown. Per-nucleotide qualities are absent, and no much larger clonotype sits a single base away.

The trial excluded patients who had a history of autoimmune disease or were on systemic immunosuppression. Peripheral blood for TCR sequencing was collected from all dose cohorts at baseline, on cycle 4 day 1, and on cycle 7 day 1. The samples were taken from a phase I, first-in-human, multicenter, open-label dose-escalation trial of ivuxolimab. Adults with locally advanced or metastatic melanoma, renal cell carcinoma, hepatocellular carcinoma or head and neck squamous cell carcinoma were enrolled in the trial. Before TCR sequencing, CD4+ and CD8+ T cells were separately sorted from peripheral blood. The investigation overall reported the following: At doses of 0.1 to 3.0 mg/kg, clonal expansion of both CD4+ and CD8+ T cells in blood was seen between baseline and week 6. The antigen specificity of the peripheral T cells that underwent clonal expansion was not determined. After ivuxolimab, CD8+ T cells had more expanded clones than CD4+ T cells on average. In partial responders in the 0.1-3.0 mg/kg groups, normalized peripheral clonal expansion was found to be among the lowest, especially among CD8+ T cells. Low levels of normalized T-cell clonal expansion were also shown by some nonresponding patients.

From the germline V gene, CDR1 is SGHTA and CDR2 is FQGTGA. Reading from cysteine to phenylalanine, the CDR3 counts 15 amino acids. Only CDR3 DNA is held: 45 bases, read in frame from base 1. At the junction V is shortened by 2 bases and J by 5 bases, with 10 bases in between. Genomic DNA was extracted from sorted cells for sequencing of the TCRbeta CDR3 region. The immunoSEQ Assay was used to sequence the TCRbeta CDR3 regions. TCRdb holds this immuneACCESS table with in-frame rearrangements only. Some clones are missing; in checked studies, unresolved V genes explain under half, and the rest has no known cause. The sample includes 77,000 or so clones, with about 90% observed a single time. The ten largest clones represent around 2% of the sample.

The clonotype was recovered from an adult with an advanced solid tumor such as melanoma, head and neck, liver or kidney cancer. The material sequenced was CD4+ or CD8+ T cells sorted from blood, taken in a trial of the OX40 agonist ivuxolimab. The chain is assembled from TRBV7-3 and TRBJ1-6; tentative D gene TRBD1, with 5 bases matching. The nucleotides read TGTGCCAGCAGCTTAGGGGGACGGGATAATTCACCCCTCCACTTT. This is translated as CASSLGGRDNSPLHF. Extended through the reference TRBV7-3 and TRBJ1-6 proteins, this CDR3 yields the full variable domain: GAGVSQTPSNKVTEKGKYVELRCDPISGHTALYWYRQSLGQGPEFLIYFQGTGAADDSGLPNDRFFAVRPEGSVSTLKIQRTERGDSAVYLCASSLGGRDNSPLHFGNGTRLTVT.